Below, 20 T cell receptor beta chains from the same sample are listed, as sequenced in a study of cytomegalovirus exposure and HLA in healthy donors. PCR amplification relied on 60 Vbeta primers (plus 13 Jbeta primers). Using immunoSEQ multiplex PCR, the repertoire was profiled, and TCRdb retains in-frame clones only, with some absent. The table has around 120,000 clones, 82% seen once; the top ten hold 2.7%. Input material: PBMCs. The receptors derive from a boy younger than 10 in good health and CMV-seronegative.

The genes are TRBV6-4 and TRBJ2-1; D gene ambiguous. Germline lookup yields CDR1 MRHNA and CDR2 SNTAGT. The CDR3 is 15 residues long. With 0 bases removed from V and 6 bases from J, the gap between germline ends came to 12 bases. The CDR3 protein is CASSDSQASSNEQFF. The CDR3 DNA sequence: TGTGCCAGCAGTGACTCGCAGGCTTCTTCCAATGAGCAGTTCTTC.

CDR3 residues: CASSETTTRGNEQFF. Here the CDR3 DNA reads TGTGCCAGCAGTGAAACGACTACCCGAGGGAATGAGCAGTTCTTC. This chain connects TRBV2 to TRBJ2-1; D is possibly TRBD2 (5 bases). The CDR3 contains 15 residues. V lost 2 bases and J lost 7, with 15 bases in between. Germline lookup yields CDR1 SNHLY and CDR2 FYNNEI.

This chain connects TRBV21-1 to TRBJ2-7; TRBD2 is taken as the D call from the table, unchecked against the DNA. TRBV21-1 represents a pseudogene. The CDR3 totals 15 residues. The CDR3 spells CASSKERICSYEQYF. CDR3 DNA: TGTGCCAGCAGCAAAGAGAGGATATGTAGCTACGAGCAGTACTTC.

The chain joins TRBV19 to TRBJ2-5; 14 nucleotides align to TRBD2. The CDR3 is 17 residues long. Germline V lookup: CDR1 LNHDA, CDR2 SQIVND (reference sequence). After removal of 9 bases from V and 4 bases from J, the junction contained 13 bases not matched to a gene. The CDR3 protein is CASSSTGTSGSGETQYF. Written as DNA, the CDR3 is TGTGCCAGCTCCTCAACCGGGACTAGCGGGAGCGGAGAGACCCAGTACTTC.

The chain recombines TRBV7-9 with TRBJ2-1, with 11 bases that match TRBD2. There are 16 residues in the CDR3. The germline V gene encodes CDR1 SEHNR and CDR2 FQNEAQ (reference sequence). V was pared by 5 bases and J by 7 bases, with 10 bases of the junction left unmatched. CDR3 sequence: CASSPGKLAGGNEQFF. CDR3 sequence (DNA): TGTGCCAGCAGCCCCGGAAAGCTAGCGGGAGGAAATGAGCAGTTCTTC.

Comment on this clone: Other DNA sequences in the same sample also yield this CDR3. V and J are TRBV27 and TRBJ1-5; TRBD1 aligns across 7 bases. This CDR3 spans 13 amino acids. After removal of 2 bases from V and 5 bases from J, the junction contained 0 bases not matched to a gene. The germline CDR1 and CDR2 sequences are MNHEY and SMNVEV (reference sequence). CDR3 amino acids: CASSLQGDQPQHF. CDR3 nucleotide sequence: TGTGCCAGCAGTTTACAGGGGGATCAGCCCCAGCATTTT.

V usage is TRBV6-5 and J usage is TRBJ1-2; possible D gene TRBD1, 5 bases. Germline V gene sequence: CDR1 MNHEY, CDR2 SVGAGI. This CDR3 has 13 amino acids. V was trimmed by 6 bases and J by 4 bases, leaving 12 bases between them. The CDR3 DNA follows: TGTGCCAGCAGCTTCGGGGGGGGCTATGGCTACACCTTC. This codes for CASSFGGGYGYTF.

The chain recombines TRBV10-3 with TRBJ1-4, with D perhaps TRBD1 (5 bases). CDR3 length: 15 amino acids. Trimming removed 6 bases from V and 0 bases from J, with 11 bases in between. Germline CDR1 ENHRY, CDR2 SYGVKD. CDR3 in amino acids: CAIRGALATNEKLFF. The CDR3 DNA is TGTGCCATCAGAGGGGCACTCGCAACTAATGAAAAACTGTTTTTT.

The table lists this clone with a count of one. CDR3 residues: CASREDRPFAGYTF. DNA for the CDR3: TGTGCCAGCAGAGAGGACAGGCCCTTCGCGGGCTACACCTTC. The gene calls are TRBV2 and TRBJ1-2, with 7 bases lining up with TRBD1. Per the germline V gene, CDR1 is SNHLY and CDR2 is FYNNEI. The CDR3 length is 14 residues. Unmatched junction bases numbered 12, after V lost 6 bases and J lost 8 bases.

The V call is TRBV6-1, the J call TRBJ2-7, with D perhaps matching TRBD2 (6 bases). CDR3 length: 17 amino acids. CDR1 and CDR2 (germline): MNHNS, SASEGT. The V gene lost 5 bases and the J gene lost 1 base, with 21 bases spanning the gap. The DNA for the CDR3 is TGTGCCAGCAGTAAAGTACGGGGGACCGACACGTCCTACGAGCAGTACGTC. Translating it yields CASSKVRGTDTSYEQYV.

The rearrangement uses TRBV19 and TRBJ2-2; D is unresolved. The CDR3 covers 14 residues. Germline V CDR1 and CDR2: LNHDA, SQIVND (reference sequence). V lost 6 bases and J lost 0, with 8 bases in between. The CDR3 bases are TGTGCCAGTAGCCAGAGGTCGAACACCGGGGAGCTGTTTTTT. This encodes CASSQRSNTGELFF. Based on the CDR3 plus reference TRBV19 and TRBJ2-2, the full variable domain is DGGITQSPKYLFRKEGQNVTLSCEQNLNHDAMYWYRQDPGQGLRLIYYSQIVNDFQKGDIAEGYSVSREKKESFPLTVTSAQKNPTAFYLCASSQRSNTGELFFGEGSRLTVL.

The rearrangement links TRBV12-5 to TRBJ2-5; 7 nucleotides line up with TRBD1. The trim removed 0 bases at V and 10 bases at J, leaving 14 bases unmatched. Germline CDR1 LGHNT, CDR2 FRNRAP. CDR3 size: 16 residues. The CDR3 DNA follows: TGTGCTAGTGGTTTGGTACAGGGGACCCTAAGTTTTAGCCAGTACTTC. As protein: CASGLVQGTLSFSQYF.

The chain joins TRBV4-3 to TRBJ2-3; D not resolved. The germline V gene encodes CDR1 LGHNA and CDR2 YSLEER. Trimming removed 0 bases at V and 2 bases at J, with 18 bases between. The CDR3 is 18 residues long. CDR3 in DNA: TGCGCCAGCAGCCAAGATTGGGTGGCTAGGAGAGTCACAGATACGCAGTATTTT. Its translation: CASSQDWVARRVTDTQYF.

In DNA form, the CDR3 reads TGTGCCAGCAGCTTTGGGACTGGTCCAGGGGAGCTGTTTTTT. It specifies CASSFGTGPGELFF. The chain carries TRBV7-9 and TRBJ2-2, with D maybe TRBD2 (6 bases). Germline V gene data show CDR1 as SEHNR and CDR2 as FQNEAQ (reference sequence). The CDR3 contains 14 residues. V lost 3 bases and J lost 8, with 13 bases in between.

The chain employs TRBV19 and TRBJ2-3; TRBD1 matches 8 bases. Germline V gene lookup returns CDR1 LNHDA and CDR2 SQIVND (reference sequence). The V gene end was trimmed by 3 bases and the J gene end by 2 bases; junction bases not matched to a gene: 7. The CDR3 length is 16 residues. The DNA for the CDR3 is TGTGCCAGTAGTATCAGCCGGGACAGGTTCACAGATACGCAGTATTTT. It translates to CASSISRDRFTDTQYF.

This chain connects TRBV19 to TRBJ2-3; possibly TRBD2 for D (5 bases). CDR3 size: 15 residues. Between the trimmed V and J ends, which lost 4 bases and 2 bases, there was a span of 13 bases. CDR1 and CDR2 from the germline V gene are LNHDA and SQIVND (reference sequence). The CDR3 loop is CASSTRGIHTDTQYF. In DNA, the CDR3 is TGTGCCAGTAGTACACGAGGGATCCACACAGATACGCAGTATTTT.

Only one count was recorded for this clone. This chain uses TRBV5-1 with TRBJ2-7; D perhaps matches TRBD1 (6 bases). The germline CDR1 and CDR2 sequences are SGHRS and YFSETQ. V was shortened by 0 bases and J by 2 bases, with 15 bases between the two germline ends. This CDR3 has 16 amino acids. This chain's CDR3 is CASSLGGSGETYEQYV. Written as DNA, the CDR3 is TGCGCCAGCAGCTTGGGGGGGTCAGGGGAGACCTACGAGCAGTACGTC.

This clone came up a few times. As DNA, the CDR3 is TGCGCCAGCAGCGCGGGAGACCAGAAAGAGACCCAGTACTTC. Translating gives CASSAGDQKETQYF. The chain recombines TRBV5-1 with TRBJ2-5; 7 bases agree with TRBD2. The CDR3 contains 14 residues. CDR1 and CDR2 (germline): SGHRS, YFSETQ. V shed 4 bases and J 3 bases; nucleotides not matched to a gene: 6. The complete variable domain, with remaining parts taken from reference TRBV5-1 and TRBJ2-5, reads KAGVTQTPRYLIKTRGQQVTLSCSPISGHRSVSWYQQTPGQGLQFLFEYFSETQRNKGNFPGRFSGRQFSNSRSEMNVSTLELGDSALYLCASSAGDQKETQYFGPGTRLLVL.

The chain has TRBV27 and TRBJ2-2; the match to TRBD1 covers 8 bases. The CDR3 covers 16 residues. The germline gives CDR1 MNHEY, CDR2 SMNVEV (reference sequence). The V gene end was trimmed by 3 bases and the J gene end by 5 bases; junction bases not matched to a gene: 8. The CDR3 DNA follows: TGTGCCAGCAGTTTTGGACGGGACAGGAGTACCGGGGAGCTGTTTTTT. Its protein is CASSFGRDRSTGELFF.

In the case of this clone: A junction boundary mismatches the germline segment, possibly from a read error. This sequence joins TRBV7-9 and TRBJ2-3; a possible D gene is TRBD1 (6 bases). This CDR3 comprises 13 residues. Germline CDR1 reads SEHNR; CDR2 reads FQNEAQ (reference sequence). The CDR3 protein is CASSHSQTGTQYF. CDR3 in DNA: TGTGCCAGCAGCCACAGCCAGACAGGTACGCAGTATTTT.